These T cell receptor beta chains were read from a single sample in a study of CD8 T cells in Susac syndrome. In TCRdb, the immunoSEQ multiplex PCR reads were re-called with MiXCR into one record per CDR3 protein. Here the sample spans some 220,000 distinct CDR3 sequences, approximately 95% being singletons. The sequenced material came from CD4+ T cells from PBMCs. The receptors were gathered from a human donor with multiple sclerosis. Both conserved end residues are part of each CDR3. D genes are given only for firm matches. Some rows mark clone size as missing; the rest say once, few, many or name a class of expanded clone.

len	v_gene	j_gene	d_gene	abundance	CDR3nt	CDR3aa
16	TRBV27	TRBJ2-7	NA	NA	TGTGCCAGCAGTTCACCCCCGACAGGAAAATACTACGAGCAGTACTTC	CASSSPPTGKYYEQYF
14	TRBV29-1	TRBJ1-1	NA	NA	TGCAGCGTTGCTATCACCGGGAGGAACACTGAAGCTTTCTTT	CSVAITGRNTEAFF
13	TRBV29-1	TRBJ2-2	NA	once	TGCAGCGTCCCCGGACAGTCCCCCGGGGAGCTGTTTTTT	CSVPGQSPGELFF
12	TRBV6-5	TRBJ2-3	NA	NA	TGTGCCAGCAGTTACGGTCTATCCAATCAGTATTTT	CASSYGLSNQYF
14	TRBV12-3/TRBV12-4	TRBJ2-1	NA	once	TGTGCCAGCAGTCCCAGGGACAACTACAATGAGCAGTTCTTC	CASSPRDNYNEQFF
12	TRBV5-4	TRBJ2-3	NA	NA	TGTGCCAGCAGCTTCAACCAAGATACGCAGTATTTT	CASSFNQDTQYF
14	TRBV28	TRBJ1-1	NA	NA	TGTGCCAGCACCTTGCCGGGGGCGAGCACTGAAGCTTTCTTT	CASTLPGASTEAFF
12	TRBV29-1	TRBJ1-1	NA	NA	TGCAGCGTCATCAGGGTAAACACTGAAGCTTTCTTT	CSVIRVNTEAFF
13	TRBV20-1	TRBJ2-3	NA	NA	TGCAGTGCGAAGCGGGCCAACACAGATACGCAGTATTTT	CSAKRANTDTQYF
14	TRBV30	TRBJ2-3	TRBD1	NA	TGTGCCTGGAGTGTTGGACAGGACGTGGATACGCAGTATTTT	CAWSVGQDVDTQYF
13	TRBV18	TRBJ1-1	NA	many	TGTGCCAGCAGCCCCCAGGGGAACACTGAAGCTTTCTTT	CASSPQGNTEAFF
16	TRBV10-3	TRBJ2-1	NA	NA	TGTGCCATCAGTCCTCTACAGGGCTTAGTATTCGATGAGCAGTTCTTC	CAISPLQGLVFDEQFF
14	TRBV19	TRBJ2-7	NA	NA	TGTGCCAAGGACCCTTTTGGAGGCTCCTACGAGCAGTACTTC	CAKDPFGGSYEQYF
15	TRBV30	TRBJ2-7	NA	NA	TGTGCCTGGAGTGTACGAGGCAGTGGTAACTACGAGCAGTACTTC	CAWSVRGSGNYEQYF
14	TRBV19	TRBJ2-3	TRBD1	NA	TGTGCCACCCGGACAGGACCCAGCACAGATACGCAGTATTTT	CATRTGPSTDTQYF
17	TRBV7-2	TRBJ1-2	NA	NA	TGTGCCAGCAGCTTAGGTGCGTCTCGCAGGCAGGTCGAGGGCTACACCTTC	CASSLGASRRQVEGYTF
13	TRBV27	TRBJ2-5	NA	NA	TGTGCCAGCAGTTTGGACATTGGGGAGACCCAGTACTTC	CASSLDIGETQYF
17	TRBV6-1	TRBJ2-7	NA	NA	TGTGCCAGCAGTGAAGGGACAGCTTACAGGGAGGACTACGAGCAGTACTTC	CASSEGTAYREDYEQYF
14	TRBV5-6	TRBJ1-2	NA	NA	TGTGCCAGCAGCTTGGTACCTACAGGGTATGGCTACACCTTC	CASSLVPTGYGYTF
13	TRBV12-3/TRBV12-4	TRBJ2-7	NA	NA	TGTGCCAGCAGTTTAGCGGGGACCTACGAGCAGTACTTC	CASSLAGTYEQYF
12	TRBV6-6	TRBJ2-5	NA	NA	TGTGCCAGCAGCCAACTTGGGGAGACCCAGTACTTC	CASSQLGETQYF
16	TRBV6-5	TRBJ1-2	NA	NA	TGTGCCAGCAGTTACTCGGGGGCGATTGGCAACTATGGCTACACCTTC	CASSYSGAIGNYGYTF
16	TRBV20-1	TRBJ1-5	NA	NA	TGCAGTGCTAGACGGGGACAACCCCATAGCAATCAGCCCCAGCATTTT	CSARRGQPHSNQPQHF
13	TRBV7-2	TRBJ2-3	NA	NA	TGTGCCAGCAGCTTAGGACATCTAGATACGCAGTATTTT	CASSLGHLDTQYF
10	TRBV3-1	TRBJ2-1	NA	once	TGTGCCAGCCTCCTTAATGAGCAGTTCTTC	CASLLNEQFF
14	TRBV20-1	TRBJ2-5	NA	NA	TGCAGTGCTAGAGAACCCCGCCCTGACGAGACCCAGTACTTC	CSAREPRPDETQYF
13	TRBV30	TRBJ1-1	NA	NA	TGTGCCTGGAGTGAGGGTACACAGGGAAAAGCTTTCTTT	CAWSEGTQGKAFF
14	TRBV12-3/TRBV12-4	TRBJ1-1	NA	NA	TGTGCCAGCAGTTTAAAGGCCGGGGACACTGAAGCTTTCTTT	CASSLKAGDTEAFF
11	TRBV20-1	TRBJ2-7	NA	NA	TGCAGTGCTAGAGACGCCTACGAGCAGTACTTC	CSARDAYEQYF
16	TRBV30	TRBJ1-2	NA	NA	TGTGCCTGGAGTCCCCCCCCTCCTGGCAGCTTCTATGGCTACACCTTC	CAWSPPPPGSFYGYTF
12	TRBV29-1	TRBJ1-3	NA	NA	TGCAGCGTTGAAGATGGATTCAACACCATATATTTT	CSVEDGFNTIYF
12	TRBV29-1	TRBJ1-2	NA	NA	TGCAGCGTTGGCTCAGGGGTTCATGGCTACACCTTC	CSVGSGVHGYTF
13	TRBV20-1	TRBJ1-1	NA	NA	TGCAGTGCTAGAGATCCGGCCGAGGGTGAAGCTTTCTTT	CSARDPAEGEAFF
16	TRBV15	TRBJ2-1	TRBD2	NA	TGTGCCACCAGCAGAGACCTGGGACTAGCCTCGAATGAGCAGTTCTTC	CATSRDLGLASNEQFF
17	TRBV20-1	TRBJ2-7	TRBD2	NA	TGCAGTGCAACACCCGGGACTAGCGGGGGTCGGGCCTACGAGCAGTACTTC	CSATPGTSGGRAYEQYF
16	TRBV28	TRBJ2-1	TRBD2	NA	TGTGCCAGCAGCCCATCGGGACTAGCGGCTTGGGATGAGCAGTTCTTC	CASSPSGLAAWDEQFF
17	TRBV28	TRBJ2-5	NA	NA	TGTGCCAGCAGTCCAGATTGGGGGCGAAGAGGGGATGGGACCCAGTACTTC	CASSPDWGRRGDGTQYF
15	TRBV5-6	TRBJ2-5	TRBD2	NA	TGTGCCAGCAGCTTGGGACTAGCGGGTCAAGAGAACCAGTACTTC	CASSLGLAGQENQYF
14	TRBV6-5	TRBJ1-4	TRBD1	NA	TGTGCCAGCGGGCGACAGGGCGGAAATGAAAAACTGTTTTTT	CASGRQGGNEKLFF
13	TRBV29-1	TRBJ1-2	NA	NA	TGCAGCGTTGGACAGGTTGCTAACTATGGCTACACCTTC	CSVGQVANYGYTF
15	TRBV20-1	TRBJ1-5	NA	NA	TGCAGTGCGCGGGAAGGGGCGGTATCCCATCAGCCCCAGCATTTT	CSAREGAVSHQPQHF
12	TRBV20-1	TRBJ2-3	NA	NA	TGCAGTGCCCCGGTAAACACAGATACGCAGTATTTT	CSAPVNTDTQYF
13	TRBV20-1	TRBJ1-5	NA	NA	TGCAGTGCTCTTGACGTGAAGGGGTGGCCCCAGCATTTT	CSALDVKGWPQHF
13	TRBV24-1	TRBJ1-5	NA	NA	TGTGCCGCCGAAGGTTTTAGCAATCAGCCCCAGCATTTT	CAAEGFSNQPQHF
14	TRBV4-1	TRBJ2-7	TRBD2	NA	TGCGCCAGCAGCCAAGCGGGACTAGTATCCGAGCAGTACTTC	CASSQAGLVSEQYF